This section outlines one T cell receptor beta chain sequence together with its context. The antigen remains undetermined. The CDR3 loop spans 15 amino acids. Germline V lookup: CDR1 GTSNPN, CDR2 SVGIG (reference sequence). V was shortened by 4 bases and J by 5 bases, with 20 bases between the two germline ends. As to time point: blood 4 weeks post-SBRT, at nephrectomy. Noted treatment: 15 Gy SBRT to primary tumor, nephrectomy 4 weeks later. Nephrectomy followed 15 Gy stereotactic body radiation by 4 weeks. The tumor was a clear cell renal cell carcinoma. The table came from immunoSEQ multiplex PCR; TCRdb's copy has only in-frame clones and leaves some out. The table lists roughly 160,000 clones, 88% of them singletons. The sample originates from a study of radiation and T cells in renal cell carcinoma. Study-level points and caveats: Without pretreatment biopsies, baseline tumor clonotype presence was undetermined.

Specimen: blood, collected from a patient whose treatment included radiotherapy and nephrectomy. The TCR comes from a woman aged 50 to 65 with renal cell carcinoma. V is TRBV30 and J is TRBJ1-1; TRBD1 is a possible D gene (6 bases). For the CDR3, the DNA is TGTGCCTGGATCCAAAAGGGACAAGTTCGGACTGAAGCTTTCTTT. It is translated as CAWIQKGQVRTEAFF.